The present T cell receptor (beta chain) was sequenced within a study of T-cell memory formation after mild COVID-19. TCRdb reanalysed the 5' RACE reads using MiXCR and keeps one entry per CDR3 protein. The repertoire holds about 130,000 distinct CDR3 sequences, with 16% as singletons. General study results and limits: Mostly located in CM and EM were contracting CD4+ clones, with contracting CD8+ clones located in EMRA. From day 15 to 85, contracting clones were balanced between CD4 and CD8, whereas later expanders leaned toward CD4+.

With respect to this clonotype: The target antigen is unknown.

Germline CDR1 reads SNHLY; CDR2 reads FYNNEI. With V trimmed by 6 bases and J by 5 bases, 4 bases remained unmatched. The CDR3 length is 14 residues. Specimen: PBMCs or a T cell subset sorted from them (not recorded which). The chain has TRBV2 and TRBJ2-3, with 11 bases matching TRBD1. The clonotype was recovered from an adult woman who had mild COVID-19 (a few samples of this study predate the infection). Cell type and time point are not known. The CDR3 DNA reads TGTGCCAGCAGGGCAGGGACAGGGGGAGATACGCAGTATTTT. Protein sequence: CASRAGTGGDTQYF.